The sequence of this T cell receptor beta chain was determined in a study of cytomegalovirus exposure and HLA in healthy donors. A word on this clone: Its antigen is as yet unknown.

V shed 7 bases and J shed 2 bases, with 14 bases lying between them. In germline, CDR1 is MGHDK, CDR2 SYGVNS. The CDR3 runs 14 residues. Whole-study results and caveats: A few CMV-associated chains proved CMV antigen-specific in vitro.

The method was immunoSEQ multiplex PCR; TCRdb's version includes in-frame clones alone and lacks a portion of them. The repertoire includes about 310,000 clones, approximately 85% of them detected once, and around 0.96% sits in the top ten. Specimen: PBMCs. This clonotype originated in a man aged 30-40 years in good health and CMV-seronegative. The chain has TRBV25-1 and TRBJ1-2; no definite D call. CDR3 in DNA: TGTGCCAGCACCCGAGGAGGACGGAACTATGGCTACACCTTC. Translated, it gives CASTRGGRNYGYTF.